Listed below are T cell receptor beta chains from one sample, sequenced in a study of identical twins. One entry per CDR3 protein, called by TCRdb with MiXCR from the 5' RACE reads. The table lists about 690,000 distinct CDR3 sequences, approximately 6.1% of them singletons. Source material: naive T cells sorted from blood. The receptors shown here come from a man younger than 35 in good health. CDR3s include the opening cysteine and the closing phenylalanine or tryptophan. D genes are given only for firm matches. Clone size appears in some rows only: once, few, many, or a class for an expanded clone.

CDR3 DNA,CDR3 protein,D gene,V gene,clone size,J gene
TGTGCCAGCAGACTCGGACAGCCCAATCAGCCCCAGCATTTT,CASRLGQPNQPQHF,.,TRBV12-3/TRBV12-4,few,TRBJ1-5
TGTGCCAGCAGCTTAGATTTTCTAACGGGAGGGCTCAATGAGCAGTTCTTC,CASSLDFLTGGLNEQFF,TRBD2,TRBV7-7,.,TRBJ2-1
TGCAGTGCTACCCCGACTAGCGGAGCAAGTTACAATGAGCAGTTCTTC,CSATPTSGASYNEQFF,TRBD2,TRBV20-1,.,TRBJ2-1
TGTGCCAGCAGTGAGGCTGGGGCCCTTATGAACGAGCAGTACTTC,CASSEAGALMNEQYF,.,TRBV28,many,TRBJ2-7
TGTGCCAGCATCGACCCGGGACGTGGAAACACCATATATTTT,CASIDPGRGNTIYF,.,TRBV6-1,.,TRBJ1-3
TGCAGTGCTCAACCCGCTGTTAAAGAGACCCAGTACTTC,CSAQPAVKETQYF,.,TRBV20-1,many,TRBJ2-5
TGTGCCAGCAGTTACTCCACAGGGGACCTCACCGGGGAGCTGTTTTTT,CASSYSTGDLTGELFF,TRBD1,TRBV6-2/TRBV6-3,few,TRBJ2-2
TGCAGCATAAAGGGGGGCAGCTACGAGCAGTACTTC,CSIKGGSYEQYF,.,TRBV29-1,many,TRBJ2-7
TGTGCCAGCAGTGGACTGCCCTCAGATACGCAGTATTTT,CASSGLPSDTQYF,.,TRBV12-3/TRBV12-4,many,TRBJ2-3
TGTGCCAGCAGTGGTATTAGGGTCGGGGGTGAGCAGTTCTTC,CASSGIRVGGEQFF,.,TRBV28,.,TRBJ2-1
TGCGCCAGCAGCCCGAACGGACAGGACTATGGCTACACCTTC,CASSPNGQDYGYTF,TRBD1,TRBV5-1,many,TRBJ1-2
TGTGCCAGCAGTTTCGCCTTGGGTAGCGGGACATACAATGAGCAGTTCTTC,CASSFALGSGTYNEQFF,TRBD2,TRBV12-3/TRBV12-4,many,TRBJ2-1
TGCAGTGCTAGAGAAATCGGGACCTTCACAGATACGCAGTATTTT,CSAREIGTFTDTQYF,.,TRBV20-1,few,TRBJ2-3
TGTGCCAGCAGGCAGGTCTCCTACAATGAGCAGTTCTTC,CASRQVSYNEQFF,.,TRBV12-3/TRBV12-4,many,TRBJ2-1
TGTGCCAGCAGTCAAAAAGAGACCCAGTACTTC,CASSQKETQYF,.,TRBV6-6,many,TRBJ2-5